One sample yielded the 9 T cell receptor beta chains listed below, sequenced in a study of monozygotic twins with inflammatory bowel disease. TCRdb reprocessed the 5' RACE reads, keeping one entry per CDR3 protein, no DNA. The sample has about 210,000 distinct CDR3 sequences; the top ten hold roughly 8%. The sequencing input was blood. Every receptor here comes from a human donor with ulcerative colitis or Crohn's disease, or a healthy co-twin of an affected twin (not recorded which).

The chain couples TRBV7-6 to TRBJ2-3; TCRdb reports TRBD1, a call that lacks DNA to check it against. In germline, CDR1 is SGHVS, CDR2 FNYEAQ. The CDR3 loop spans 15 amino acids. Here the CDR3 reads CASSLGGGREDTQYF.

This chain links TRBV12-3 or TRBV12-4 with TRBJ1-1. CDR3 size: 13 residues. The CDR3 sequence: CASSRRFGSEAFF.

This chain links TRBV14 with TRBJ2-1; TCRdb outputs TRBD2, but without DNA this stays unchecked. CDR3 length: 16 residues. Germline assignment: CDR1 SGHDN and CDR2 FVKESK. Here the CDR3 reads CASSSSRLAGYNEQFF.

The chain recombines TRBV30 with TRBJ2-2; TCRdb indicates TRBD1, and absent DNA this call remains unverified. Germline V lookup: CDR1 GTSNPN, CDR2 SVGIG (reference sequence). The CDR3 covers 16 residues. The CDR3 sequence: CAWSGLTQGAPGELFF. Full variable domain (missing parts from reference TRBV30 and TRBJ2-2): SQTIHQWPATLVQPVGSPLSLECTVEGTSNPNLYWYRQAAGRGLQLLFYSVGIGQISSEVPQNLSASRPQDRQFILSSKKLLLSDSGFYLCAWSGLTQGAPGELFFGEGSRLTVL.

The CDR3 loop is CSVEDSVRTVSPEAFF. The V and J genes are TRBV29-1 and TRBJ1-1. This CDR3 has 16 amino acids. Germline CDR1 and CDR2: SQVTM and ANQGSEA. Filled out from reference TRBV29-1 and TRBJ1-1, the complete variable domain reads SAVISQKPSRDICQRGTSLTIQCQVDSQVTMMFWYRQQPGQSLTLIATANQGSEATYESGFVIDKFPISRPNLTFSTLTVSNMSPEDSSIYLCSVEDSVRTVSPEAFFGQGTRLTVV.

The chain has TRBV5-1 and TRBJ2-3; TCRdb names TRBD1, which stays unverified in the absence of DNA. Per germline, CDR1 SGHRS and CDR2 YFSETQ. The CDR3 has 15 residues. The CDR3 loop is CASSLADRAGDTQYF.

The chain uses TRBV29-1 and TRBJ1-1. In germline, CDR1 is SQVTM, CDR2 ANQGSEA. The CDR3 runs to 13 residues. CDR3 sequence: CSVGSPWNTEAFF.

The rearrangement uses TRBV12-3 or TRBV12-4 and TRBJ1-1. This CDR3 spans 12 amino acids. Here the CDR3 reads CASLWGNTEAFF.

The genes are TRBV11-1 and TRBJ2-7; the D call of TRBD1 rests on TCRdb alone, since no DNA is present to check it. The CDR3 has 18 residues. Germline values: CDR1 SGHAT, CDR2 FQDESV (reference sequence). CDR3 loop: CASSPGDRGYPYYYEQYF.